This TCR beta chain was recorded in a study of T cells after yellow fever vaccination. About the research overall: Preparation of the low-cell-number fractions used SMART-Seq v4 Ultra Low Input. Study results and caveats: Among all clonotypes, a small share was observed in both CD4 and CD8 compartments.

TCRdb ran MiXCR on the 5' RACE reads and lists one entry per CDR3 protein. The sample shows tens of thousands of distinct CDR3 sequences, roughly 7.7% of them seen only once. Germline V gives CDR1 MNHEY, CDR2 SMNVEV (reference sequence). The CDR3 is 13 amino acids. V gave up 3 bases and J gave up 1 base, with 6 bases separating them. This clonotype was picked up a small number of times. Its antigen remains unidentified. This clonotype was obtained from a man aged 25-45 years who received the YFV17D yellow fever vaccine. Sequencing was performed on CD8+ T cells sorted from PBMCs, taken on the day of the yellow fever booster vaccination. The V call is TRBV27, the J call TRBJ1-1; D is unresolved. For the CDR3, the DNA is TGTGCCAGCAGTTTCAGTAGGAACACTGAAGCTTTCTTT. Protein sequence: CASSFSRNTEAFF.